These 5 T cell receptor beta chains were sequenced from one sample in a study of OX40 agonist ivuxolimab in advanced cancers. Here immunoSEQ multiplex PCR was the method, and the copy in TCRdb shows in-frame clones only, minus some. Found here are roughly 91,000 clones, approximately 95% of them singletons; the top ten hold around 2.2%. The sample was CD4+ or CD8+ T cells sorted from blood, taken in a trial of the OX40 agonist ivuxolimab. These receptors were obtained from an adult with an advanced solid tumor such as melanoma, head and neck, liver or kidney cancer.

This chain uses TRBV19 with TRBJ2-1, with 11 bases that match TRBD2. The CDR3 spans 15 residues. Unmatched junction bases numbered 5, after V lost 5 bases and J lost 5 bases. Germline values: CDR1 LNHDA, CDR2 SQIVND (reference sequence). CDR3 sequence reads: CASSLTGLADNEQFF. DNA of the CDR3: TGTGCCAGTAGTCTCACGGGACTAGCGGACAATGAGCAGTTCTTC.

This clone has only one observation. The V and J genes are TRBV23-1 and TRBJ1-2, with a tentative D call TRBD1 (5 bases). TRBV23-1 is filed as an ORF, its function uncertain. Trimming removed 3 bases from V and 2 bases from J, with 13 bases in between. There are 15 residues in the CDR3. CDR3 coding DNA: TGCGCCAGCAGTCATCCCGGACACCCAAACTATGGCTACACCTTC. Protein sequence: CASSHPGHPNYGYTF.

This chain uses TRBV19 with TRBJ2-2; D might be TRBD2 (5 bases). Trimming took 7 bases from V and 5 from J, leaving 11 bases between them. There are 13 residues in the CDR3. CDR1 is LNHDA and CDR2 is SQIVND in the germline V gene (reference sequence). The CDR3 bases are TGTGCCAGTATACGGGATTCTACCGGGGAGCTGTTTTTT. This codes for CASIRDSTGELFF. Full variable domain (outside the CDR3, taken from reference TRBV19 and TRBJ2-2): DGGITQSPKYLFRKEGQNVTLSCEQNLNHDAMYWYRQDPGQGLRLIYYSQIVNDFQKGDIAEGYSVSREKKESFPLTVTSAQKNPTAFYLCASIRDSTGELFFGEGSRLTVL.

The J gene is TRBJ1-5, the V gene TRBV12-5; 7 bases are a match to TRBD1. Germline trimming cut 3 bases from V and 2 bases from J; bases unmatched to any gene: 7. Germline loops: CDR1 LGHNT, CDR2 FRNRAP. This CDR3 has 16 residues. The CDR3 bases are TGTGCTAGTGGTTTTTGGGGGACAGATGGCAATCAGCCCCAGCATTTT. Amino acid sequence: CASGFWGTDGNQPQHF.

This clone was recorded a few times. The chain joins TRBV4-1 to TRBJ1-5; TRBD1 matches 7 bases. Trimming removed 4 bases from V and 4 bases from J; junction bases left unmatched: 10. CDR3 length: 16 residues. The germline gives CDR1 MGHRA, CDR2 YSYEKL. The CDR3 reads CASSPWDSLGNQPQHF. DNA of the CDR3: TGCGCCAGCAGCCCCTGGGACAGCCTTGGGAATCAGCCCCAGCATTTT.